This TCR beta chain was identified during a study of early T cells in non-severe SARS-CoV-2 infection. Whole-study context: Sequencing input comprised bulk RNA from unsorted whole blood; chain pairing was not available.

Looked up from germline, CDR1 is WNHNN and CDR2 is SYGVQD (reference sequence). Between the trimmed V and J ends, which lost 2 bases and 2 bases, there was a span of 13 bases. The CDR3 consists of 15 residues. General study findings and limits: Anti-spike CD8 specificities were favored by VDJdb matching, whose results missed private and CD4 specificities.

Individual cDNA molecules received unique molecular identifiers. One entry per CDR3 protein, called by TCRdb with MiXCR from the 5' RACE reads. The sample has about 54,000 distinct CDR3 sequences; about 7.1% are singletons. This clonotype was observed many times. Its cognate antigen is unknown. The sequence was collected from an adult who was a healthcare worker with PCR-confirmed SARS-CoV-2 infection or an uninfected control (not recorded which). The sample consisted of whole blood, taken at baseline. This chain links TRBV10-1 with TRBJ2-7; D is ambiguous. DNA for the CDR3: TGCGCCAGCAGTGAGACATCAGACATGCCCTACGAGCAGTACTTC. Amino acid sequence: CASSETSDMPYEQYF.